This T cell receptor (beta chain) originates from a study of technical replicates of blood from a handful of donors. The method was immunoSEQ multiplex PCR; TCRdb's version includes in-frame clones alone and lacks a portion of them. This sample yields some 50,000 clones, of which 85% to 95% are seen a single time; roughly 0.22% belongs to the top ten. Germline assignment: CDR1 SGHDN and CDR2 FVKESK. CDR3 length: 15 amino acids. Trimming removed 0 bases from V and 7 bases from J, with 13 bases in between. Sequencing was performed on T cells isolated from PBMCs. The chain uses TRBV14 and TRBJ2-1; D gene uncertain. The TCR comes from a human donor in good health. CDR3 sequence: CASSQDEYGRNEQFF. DNA for the CDR3: TGTGCCAGCAGCCAAGATGAGTATGGTCGTAATGAGCAGTTCTTC. Using reference TRBV14 and TRBJ2-1 for the parts outside the CDR3, the full variable domain is EAGVTQFPSHSVIEKGQTVTLRCDPISGHDNLYWYRRVMGKEIKFLLHFVKESKQDESGMPNNRFLAERTGGTYSTLKVQPAELEDSGVYFCASSQDEYGRNEQFFGPGTRLTVL.